The rows below give T cell receptor beta chains drawn from one sample of a study of neurological immune-mediated disorders. TCRdb used MiXCR to reprocess the 5' RACE reads, holding one entry per CDR3 protein. The profile shows about 60,000 distinct CDR3 sequences, 9.7% of them singletons. Specimen: PBMCs. The receptors were gathered from a man between 25 and 39 years old in good health. Both conserved end residues are part of each CDR3. Fields, in order: CDR3 protein, CDR3 DNA, J gene, clone size, V gene, D gene, CDR3 length. A D gene is named only where the DNA matches it firmly. Not all rows give a size; the values are once, few, many and, for expanded clones, a class.

cdr3_aa: CASRASGRARYEQYF
cdr3_nt: TGTGCCAGCAGAGCCAGCGGGAGGGCCCGGTACGAGCAGTACTTC
j_call: TRBJ2-7
clone_size: many
v_call: TRBV11-2
d_call: TRBD2
cdr3_length: 15

cdr3_aa: CASSPLVSNPTYNEQFF
cdr3_nt: TGTGCCAGCAGCCCCCTTGTTTCCAACCCAACCTACAATGAGCAGTTCTTC
j_call: TRBJ2-1
clone_size: many
v_call: TRBV6-5
d_call: NA
cdr3_length: 17

cdr3_aa: CASTLFSGANVLTF
cdr3_nt: TGTGCCAGCACCTTATTCTCTGGGGCCAACGTCCTGACTTTC
j_call: TRBJ2-6
clone_size: many
v_call: TRBV12-3/TRBV12-4
d_call: NA
cdr3_length: 14

cdr3_aa: CASSRESRSETQYF
cdr3_nt: TGTGCCAGCTCACGAGAGAGTAGGTCGGAGACCCAGTACTTC
j_call: TRBJ2-5
clone_size: many
v_call: TRBV18
d_call: NA
cdr3_length: 14

cdr3_aa: CSARNRQESSYNSPLHF
cdr3_nt: TGCAGTGCCAGGAACCGACAGGAAAGCTCCTATAATTCACCCCTCCACTTT
j_call: TRBJ1-6
clone_size: many
v_call: TRBV20-1
d_call: NA
cdr3_length: 17

cdr3_aa: CASSLSGTGVEEQFF
cdr3_nt: TGTGCCAGCAGCTTGTCGGGGACAGGGGTTGAGGAGCAGTTCTTC
j_call: TRBJ2-1
clone_size: many
v_call: TRBV7-8
d_call: TRBD1
cdr3_length: 15

cdr3_aa: CSAPSGYEQYF
cdr3_nt: TGCAGTGCCCCCAGCGGCTACGAGCAGTACTTC
j_call: TRBJ2-7
clone_size: many
v_call: TRBV20-1
d_call: NA
cdr3_length: 11

cdr3_aa: CASSHIDSPYNEQFF
cdr3_nt: TGTGCCAGCAGCCACATCGACAGTCCCTACAATGAGCAGTTCTTC
j_call: TRBJ2-1
clone_size: many
v_call: TRBV2
d_call: NA
cdr3_length: 15

cdr3_aa: CSVGLGNTEAFF
cdr3_nt: TGCAGCGTCGGCCTAGGGAACACTGAAGCTTTCTTT
j_call: TRBJ1-1
clone_size: many
v_call: TRBV29-1
d_call: NA
cdr3_length: 12

cdr3_aa: CSASFRGTDTQYF
cdr3_nt: TGCAGTGCTAGTTTCAGGGGAACAGATACGCAGTATTTT
j_call: TRBJ2-3
clone_size: many
v_call: TRBV20-1
d_call: NA
cdr3_length: 13

cdr3_aa: CASSLSATNEKLFF
cdr3_nt: TGTGCCAGCAGCCTAAGTGCAACTAATGAAAAACTGTTTTTT
j_call: TRBJ1-4
clone_size: NA
v_call: TRBV5-5
d_call: NA
cdr3_length: 14

cdr3_aa: CASSQVGQRSYEQYF
cdr3_nt: TGTGCCAGCAGCCAAGTAGGACAGAGGTCCTACGAGCAGTACTTC
j_call: TRBJ2-7
clone_size: many
v_call: TRBV3-1
d_call: NA
cdr3_length: 15

cdr3_aa: CASGRDGLQETQYF
cdr3_nt: TGTGCCAGCGGCCGGGACGGCCTACAAGAGACCCAGTACTTC
j_call: TRBJ2-5
clone_size: many
v_call: TRBV12-3/TRBV12-4
d_call: NA
cdr3_length: 14

cdr3_aa: CASSLVGGLADNEQFF
cdr3_nt: TGCGCCAGCAGCTTGGTCGGGGGACTAGCGGACAATGAGCAGTTCTTC
j_call: TRBJ2-1
clone_size: many
v_call: TRBV5-1
d_call: TRBD2
cdr3_length: 16

cdr3_aa: CASSEAGGSTEAFF
cdr3_nt: TGTGCCAGCAGCGAGGCGGGAGGGAGCACTGAAGCTTTCTTT
j_call: TRBJ1-1
clone_size: many
v_call: TRBV9
d_call: NA
cdr3_length: 14

cdr3_aa: CSASTSGRSSYNEQFF
cdr3_nt: TGCAGTGCTTCTACTAGCGGGAGGAGCTCCTACAATGAGCAGTTCTTC
j_call: TRBJ2-1
clone_size: NA
v_call: TRBV20-1
d_call: TRBD2
cdr3_length: 16

cdr3_aa: CASSVGGADTQYF
cdr3_nt: TGTGCCAGCAGCGTAGGGGGAGCAGATACGCAGTATTTT
j_call: TRBJ2-3
clone_size: NA
v_call: TRBV9
d_call: NA
cdr3_length: 13

cdr3_aa: CASSEALAGVEQFF
cdr3_nt: TGTGCCAGCAGTGAAGCTCTAGCGGGAGTAGAGCAGTTCTTC
j_call: TRBJ2-1
clone_size: few
v_call: TRBV25-1
d_call: TRBD2
cdr3_length: 14

cdr3_aa: CAIRNEVGVNEQFF
cdr3_nt: TGTGCCATCAGAAATGAGGTCGGGGTCAATGAGCAGTTCTTC
j_call: TRBJ2-1
clone_size: many
v_call: TRBV10-3
d_call: NA
cdr3_length: 14

cdr3_aa: CASSLGGRQGLTGELFF
cdr3_nt: TGTGCCAGCAGTTTGGGGGGGCGACAGGGACTCACCGGGGAGCTGTTTTTT
j_call: TRBJ2-2
clone_size: many
v_call: TRBV12-3/TRBV12-4
d_call: NA
cdr3_length: 17

cdr3_aa: CASSARGTGELFF
cdr3_nt: TGTGCCAGCAGCGCGAGGGGCACCGGGGAGCTGTTTTTT
j_call: TRBJ2-2
clone_size: many
v_call: TRBV9
d_call: NA
cdr3_length: 13

cdr3_aa: CASSWIREANRLAKNIQYF
cdr3_nt: TGCGCCAGCAGCTGGATCCGGGAAGCGAACAGACTAGCCAAAAACATTCAGTACTTC
j_call: TRBJ2-4
clone_size: many
v_call: TRBV5-1
d_call: NA
cdr3_length: 19

cdr3_aa: CAISDEDRAKEQYF
cdr3_nt: TGTGCCATCAGTGACGAGGACAGGGCCAAGGAGCAGTACTTC
j_call: TRBJ2-7
clone_size: many
v_call: TRBV10-3
d_call: TRBD1
cdr3_length: 14

cdr3_aa: CSALMTSGRPTYEQYF
cdr3_nt: TGCAGTGCCCTTATGACTAGCGGGAGGCCAACCTACGAGCAGTACTTC
j_call: TRBJ2-7
clone_size: many
v_call: TRBV20-1
d_call: TRBD2
cdr3_length: 16

cdr3_aa: CSANGQGKGEQYF
cdr3_nt: TGCAGTGCTAATGGGCAGGGTAAGGGCGAGCAGTACTTC
j_call: TRBJ2-7
clone_size: many
v_call: TRBV20-1
d_call: NA
cdr3_length: 13

cdr3_aa: CASSQPREGQEQFF
cdr3_nt: TGCGCCAGCAGCCAACCCCGAGAGGGACAAGAGCAGTTCTTC
j_call: TRBJ2-1
clone_size: many
v_call: TRBV4-1
d_call: NA
cdr3_length: 14

cdr3_aa: CASSSRPPNEQFF
cdr3_nt: TGTGCCAGCAGCAGTCGGCCCCCCAATGAGCAGTTCTTC
j_call: TRBJ2-1
clone_size: NA
v_call: TRBV6-1
d_call: NA
cdr3_length: 13

cdr3_aa: CAANSRDTLYEQYF
cdr3_nt: TGTGCCGCAAATTCCCGGGACACCCTCTACGAGCAGTACTTC
j_call: TRBJ2-7
clone_size: NA
v_call: TRBV28
d_call: NA
cdr3_length: 14

cdr3_aa: CASRSGLAGSETQYF
cdr3_nt: TGTGCCAGCAGATCCGGACTAGCGGGAAGCGAGACCCAGTACTTC
j_call: TRBJ2-5
clone_size: many
v_call: TRBV27
d_call: TRBD2
cdr3_length: 15

cdr3_aa: CASSLSGGSGYTF
cdr3_nt: TGCGCCAGCAGCTTATCAGGGGGTTCTGGCTACACCTTC
j_call: TRBJ1-2
clone_size: many
v_call: TRBV5-1
d_call: TRBD1
cdr3_length: 13

cdr3_aa: CASSLSEDTQYF
cdr3_nt: TGTGCCAGCAGTCTCTCTGAAGATACGCAGTATTTT
j_call: TRBJ2-3
clone_size: many
v_call: TRBV6-2/TRBV6-3
d_call: NA
cdr3_length: 12

cdr3_aa: CASFGLADPNEQFF
cdr3_nt: TGTGCCAGCTTCGGGCTAGCGGACCCAAATGAGCAGTTCTTC
j_call: TRBJ2-1
clone_size: many
v_call: TRBV27
d_call: TRBD2
cdr3_length: 14

cdr3_aa: CASSFMNGETQYF
cdr3_nt: TGTGCCAGCAGCTTTATGAACGGGGAGACCCAGTACTTC
j_call: TRBJ2-5
clone_size: few
v_call: TRBV7-6
d_call: NA
cdr3_length: 13

cdr3_aa: CASSRPELGASYGYTF
cdr3_nt: TGTGCCAGCAGCCGCCCGGAACTCGGAGCTTCCTATGGCTACACCTTC
j_call: TRBJ1-2
clone_size: many
v_call: TRBV7-2
d_call: NA
cdr3_length: 16

cdr3_aa: CASSFTTGGNTIYF
cdr3_nt: TGTGCCAGCAGTTTCACAACTGGGGGAAACACCATATATTTT
j_call: TRBJ1-3
clone_size: many
v_call: TRBV12-3/TRBV12-4
d_call: NA
cdr3_length: 14

cdr3_aa: CASSTRQGMNTEAFF
cdr3_nt: TGCGCCAGCAGCACCCGACAGGGCATGAACACTGAAGCTTTCTTT
j_call: TRBJ1-1
clone_size: NA
v_call: TRBV5-1
d_call: TRBD1
cdr3_length: 15

cdr3_aa: CATTGNSYEQYF
cdr3_nt: TGTGCCACGACAGGGAACTCCTACGAGCAGTACTTC
j_call: TRBJ2-7
clone_size: many
v_call: TRBV28
d_call: TRBD1
cdr3_length: 12

cdr3_aa: CASINAEAGSYEQYF
cdr3_nt: TGTGCCAGCATCAACGCGGAGGCTGGGTCCTACGAGCAGTACTTC
j_call: TRBJ2-7
clone_size: many
v_call: TRBV6-6
d_call: NA
cdr3_length: 15

cdr3_aa: CASSGGSTNNEQFF
cdr3_nt: TGTGCCAGCAGTGGAGGGAGTACCAACAATGAGCAGTTCTTC
j_call: TRBJ2-1
clone_size: many
v_call: TRBV28
d_call: NA
cdr3_length: 14

cdr3_aa: CASSGDGARTDTQYF
cdr3_nt: TGCGCCAGCAGCGGGGACGGAGCTCGCACAGATACGCAGTATTTT
j_call: TRBJ2-3
clone_size: many
v_call: TRBV5-1
d_call: NA
cdr3_length: 15

cdr3_aa: CASSREYQETQYF
cdr3_nt: TGTGCCAGCAGCCGCGAGTACCAAGAGACCCAGTACTTC
j_call: TRBJ2-5
clone_size: many
v_call: TRBV3-1
d_call: NA
cdr3_length: 13

cdr3_aa: CSARGGARENYGYTF
cdr3_nt: TGCAGTGCTAGAGGGGGGGCGAGGGAGAACTATGGCTACACCTTC
j_call: TRBJ1-2
clone_size: many
v_call: TRBV20-1
d_call: NA
cdr3_length: 15

cdr3_aa: CASRETGVVEYTF
cdr3_nt: TGTGCCAGCAGAGAGACAGGGGTGGTTGAATACACCTTC
j_call: TRBJ1-2
clone_size: NA
v_call: TRBV27
d_call: TRBD1
cdr3_length: 13

cdr3_aa: CASSPGGGGHTDTQYF
cdr3_nt: TGTGCCAGCAGCCCAGGGGGTGGCGGTCACACAGATACGCAGTATTTT
j_call: TRBJ2-3
clone_size: many
v_call: TRBV11-2
d_call: TRBD1
cdr3_length: 16

cdr3_aa: CAISTGQGSNQPQHF
cdr3_nt: TGTGCCATCAGTACTGGACAGGGGAGCAATCAGCCCCAGCATTTT
j_call: TRBJ1-5
clone_size: many
v_call: TRBV10-3
d_call: TRBD1
cdr3_length: 15

cdr3_aa: CSASWDRGADTQYF
cdr3_nt: TGCAGTGCTAGTTGGGACCGGGGTGCAGATACGCAGTATTTT
j_call: TRBJ2-3
clone_size: many
v_call: TRBV20-1
d_call: NA
cdr3_length: 14

cdr3_aa: CASSSLAGGPRREQYF
cdr3_nt: TGTGCCAGCAGCTCTCTAGCGGGAGGGCCGAGAAGAGAGCAGTACTTC
j_call: TRBJ2-7
clone_size: many
v_call: TRBV7-2
d_call: TRBD2
cdr3_length: 16

cdr3_aa: CASSLENQPQHF
cdr3_nt: TGTGCCAGCAGCTTAGAAAATCAGCCCCAGCATTTT
j_call: TRBJ1-5
clone_size: many
v_call: TRBV7-2
d_call: NA
cdr3_length: 12

cdr3_aa: CASSPQYWGLAGGTDTQYF
cdr3_nt: TGTGCCAGCAGCCCTCAATATTGGGGACTAGCGGGAGGCACAGATACGCAGTATTTT
j_call: TRBJ2-3
clone_size: many
v_call: TRBV7-9
d_call: TRBD2
cdr3_length: 19

cdr3_aa: CASSLARGPYEQYF
cdr3_nt: TGTGCCAGCAGCTTAGCGAGAGGGCCCTACGAGCAGTACTTC
j_call: TRBJ2-7
clone_size: many
v_call: TRBV7-2
d_call: NA
cdr3_length: 14